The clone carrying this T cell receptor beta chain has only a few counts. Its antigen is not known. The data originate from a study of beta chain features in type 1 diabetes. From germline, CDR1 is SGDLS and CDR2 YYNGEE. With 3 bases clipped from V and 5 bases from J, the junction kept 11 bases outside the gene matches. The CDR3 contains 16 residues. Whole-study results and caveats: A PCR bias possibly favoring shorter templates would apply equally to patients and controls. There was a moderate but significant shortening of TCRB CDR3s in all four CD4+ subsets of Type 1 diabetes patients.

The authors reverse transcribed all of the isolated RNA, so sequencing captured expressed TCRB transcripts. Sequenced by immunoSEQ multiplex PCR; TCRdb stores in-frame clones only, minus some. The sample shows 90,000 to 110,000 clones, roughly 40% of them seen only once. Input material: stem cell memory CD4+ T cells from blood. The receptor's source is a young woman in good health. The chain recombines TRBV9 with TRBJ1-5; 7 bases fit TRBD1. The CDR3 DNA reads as TGTGCCAGCAGCGAGGGGATCGACAGGGAAGATCAGCCCCAGCATTTT. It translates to CASSEGIDREDQPQHF.